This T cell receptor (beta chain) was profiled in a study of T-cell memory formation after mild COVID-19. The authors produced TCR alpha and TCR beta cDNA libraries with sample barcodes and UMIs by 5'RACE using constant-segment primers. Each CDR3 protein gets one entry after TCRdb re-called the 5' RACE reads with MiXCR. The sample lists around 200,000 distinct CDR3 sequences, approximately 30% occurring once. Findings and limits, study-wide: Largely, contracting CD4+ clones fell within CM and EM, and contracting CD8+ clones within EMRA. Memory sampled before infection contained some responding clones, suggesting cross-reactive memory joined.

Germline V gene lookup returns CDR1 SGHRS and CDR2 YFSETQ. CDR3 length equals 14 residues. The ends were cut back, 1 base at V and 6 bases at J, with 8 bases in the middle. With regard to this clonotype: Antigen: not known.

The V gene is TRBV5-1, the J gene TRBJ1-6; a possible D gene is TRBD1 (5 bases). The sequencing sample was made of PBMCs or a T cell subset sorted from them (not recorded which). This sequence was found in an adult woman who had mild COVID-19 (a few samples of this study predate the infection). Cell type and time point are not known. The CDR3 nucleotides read TGCGCCAGCAGCTTGTCGGGACCTAATTCACCCCTCCACTTT. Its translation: CASSLSGPNSPLHF.